Listed here are 17 T cell receptor beta chains from one sample, sequenced in a study of T-cell memory formation after mild COVID-19. MiXCR, applied by TCRdb to the 5' RACE reads, yields one record per CDR3 protein. The table shows a few hundred thousand distinct CDR3 sequences, with approximately 9% occurring only once. The sample consisted of PBMCs or a T cell subset sorted from them (not recorded which). All receptors come from a man between 18 and 35 years old who had mild COVID-19 (a few samples of this study predate the infection). Cell type and time point are not known.

This clonotype was seen a handful of times. The rearrangement joins TRBV18 to TRBJ1-4; tentative D call: TRBD1 (5 bases). With 5 bases removed from V and 5 bases from J, the gap between germline ends came to 15 bases. The CDR3 runs 15 residues. Germline assignment: CDR1 KGHSH and CDR2 LQKENI. The CDR3 DNA reads as TGTGCCAGCTCATTTCCGGGACGGCCGAATGAAAAACTGTTTTTT. Translation: CASSFPGRPNEKLFF. Filled out from reference TRBV18 and TRBJ1-4, the complete variable domain reads NAGVMQNPRHLVRRRGQEARLRCSPMKGHSHVYWYRQLPEEGLKFMVYLQKENIIDESGMPKERFSAEFPKEGPSILRIQQVVRGDSAAYFCASSFPGRPNEKLFFGSGTQLSVL.

This clonotype was seen a handful of times. CDR3 sequence (DNA): TGCAGTGCTTCGACAGTTGAAGCTTTCTTT. It translates to CSASTVEAFF. V usage is TRBV20-1 and J usage is TRBJ1-1; the D gene is possibly TRBD1 (5 bases). Germline lookup yields CDR1 DFQATT and CDR2 SNEGSKA (reference sequence). This CDR3 is built from 10 residues. Trimming shortened V by 5 bases and J by 7 bases, and 8 bases separated the two germline ends.

The table lists this clonotype with a few counts. The rearrangement joins TRBV7-9 to TRBJ2-1; a weak D match, TRBD2 (6 bases). The CDR3 extends over 13 amino acids. Germline CDR1 and CDR2: SEHNR and FQNEAQ (reference sequence). Between the trimmed V and J ends, which lost 3 bases and 7 bases, there was a span of 10 bases. CDR3 amino acids: CASSLGDFNEQFF. The CDR3, as DNA: TGTGCCAGCAGCTTGGGGGACTTTAATGAGCAGTTCTTC.

The V call is TRBV7-2, the J call TRBJ1-3, with D perhaps TRBD1 (6 bases). Germline assignment: CDR1 SGHTA and CDR2 FQGNSA. V was clipped by 4 bases and J by 2 bases, with 12 bases between them. CDR3 length equals 15 residues. The CDR3 is CASSSQGGAGNTIYF. The CDR3 coding sequence is TGTGCCAGCAGCTCCCAAGGGGGGGCTGGAAACACCATATATTTT.

The table lists this clonotype with a few counts. This may be a read error: a much more frequent sequence differs by one nucleotide. For the CDR3, the DNA is TGCGCCAGCAGCTTCGGGGCTAGCGGGGTCACAGATACGCAGTATTTT. This sequence encodes CASSFGASGVTDTQYF. The rearrangement links TRBV5-1 to TRBJ2-3; 9 positions agree with TRBD2. Germline assignment: CDR1 SGHRS and CDR2 YFSETQ. This CDR3 is built from 16 residues. V shed 2 bases and J 2 bases; nucleotides not matched to a gene: 6. Variable domain in full (rest from reference TRBV5-1 and TRBJ2-3): KAGVTQTPRYLIKTRGQQVTLSCSPISGHRSVSWYQQTPGQGLQFLFEYFSETQRNKGNFPGRFSGRQFSNSRSEMNVSTLELGDSALYLCASSFGASGVTDTQYFGPGTRLTVL.

Written as DNA, the CDR3 is TGTGCCAGCAGCCTTGGGTGGTCGAAAGAGACCCAGTACTTC. Translating gives CASSLGWSKETQYF. The J gene is TRBJ2-5, the V gene TRBV7-2; D is ambiguous. This CDR3 comprises 14 residues. The germline V and J ends were trimmed by 5 bases and 3 bases, with 13 bases remaining between them. Germline V CDR1 and CDR2: SGHTA, FQGNSA.

This clonotype appeared many times. The rearrangement uses TRBV9 and TRBJ1-5; D gene ambiguous. The CDR3 is made up of 12 amino acids. Between the trimmed V and J ends, which lost 0 bases and 5 bases, there was a span of 3 bases. Germline V lookup: CDR1 SGDLS, CDR2 YYNGEE. The CDR3 here is CASSVGDQPQHF. The DNA for the CDR3 is TGTGCCAGCAGCGTAGGTGATCAGCCCCAGCATTTT.

The chain is built from TRBV7-9 and TRBJ2-7; D not resolved. V was trimmed by 4 bases and J by 2 bases, leaving 9 bases between them. Germline V gives CDR1 SEHNR, CDR2 FQNEAQ (reference sequence). The CDR3 runs to 13 residues. This CDR3 is CASSSTAAYEQYV. CDR3 DNA: TGTGCCAGCAGCTCTACAGCCGCCTACGAGCAGTACGTC.

The V call is TRBV5-1, the J call TRBJ2-7; D is uncertain. The CDR3 has 14 residues. The germline CDR1 and CDR2 sequences are SGHRS and YFSETQ. Trimming left V 2 bases short and J 5 bases short, with 14 bases between. The CDR3 region has the DNA TGCGCCAGCAGCTTCCCCCTGGGTCGGGACGAGCAGTACGTC. This codes for CASSFPLGRDEQYV.

This clonotype was recorded at least ten times. The V call is TRBV6-1, the J call TRBJ2-1, with 13 bases fitting TRBD2. Germline V lookup: CDR1 MNHNS, CDR2 SASEGT. V lost 6 bases, J lost 6 bases, and 5 bases stayed unmatched. The CDR3 runs to 15 residues. DNA for the CDR3: TGTGCCAGCAGCCCTACTAGCGGGGGGGCCAATGAGCAGTTCTTC. Its translation: CASSPTSGGANEQFF.

This clonotype has a handful of counts. The V gene is TRBV4-2, the J gene TRBJ2-7; 11 nucleotides agree with TRBD2. Germline V gives CDR1 LGHNA, CDR2 YNFKEQ. The CDR3 runs 14 residues. Germline trimming cut 4 bases from V and 4 bases from J; bases unmatched to any gene: 3. The CDR3 coding sequence is TGTGCCAGCAGCCTCACTAGCGGGGGTTACGAGCAGTACGTC. Amino acid sequence: CASSLTSGGYEQYV.

This clonotype was recorded a few times. The chain employs TRBV4-1 and TRBJ1-5; 8 positions match TRBD1. CDR1 is MGHRA and CDR2 is YSYEKL in the germline V gene. The CDR3 loop spans 14 amino acids. Unmatched junction bases numbered 6, after V lost 0 bases and J lost 11 bases. As DNA, the CDR3 is TGCGCCAGCAGCCAAGAGACAGGGGTTGGTACCCAGCATTTT. This gives the protein CASSQETGVGTQHF.

Only a few counts were recorded for this clonotype. The chain is built from TRBV7-2 and TRBJ2-3; 11 nucleotides agree with TRBD2. V was pared by 5 bases and J by 2 bases, with 9 bases of the junction left unmatched. This CDR3 has 17 residues. Per germline, CDR1 SGHTA and CDR2 FQGNSA. The CDR3 region is CASSPGLAGVNTDTQYF. The CDR3 nucleotides are TGTGCCAGCAGCCCAGGACTAGCGGGCGTAAACACAGATACGCAGTATTTT.

This clonotype was detected ten times or more. The chain recombines TRBV3-1 with TRBJ1-1; D gene ambiguous. Germline lookup yields CDR1 LGHDT and CDR2 YNNKEL (reference sequence). This CDR3 contains 11 residues. The V end lost 2 bases, the J end lost 7 bases, and 5 bases lay between the germline ends. CDR3 region: CASSQRSEAFF. As DNA, the CDR3 is TGTGCCAGCAGCCAAAGGAGTGAAGCTTTCTTT.

V and J are TRBV5-1 and TRBJ2-6; D may correspond to TRBD1 or TRBD2 (5 bases each). Germline assignment: CDR1 SGHRS and CDR2 YFSETQ. V was clipped by 4 bases and J by 2 bases, with 13 bases between them. The CDR3 runs 16 residues. The CDR3 region is CASSPQLGPGANVLTF. In nucleotides, the CDR3 is TGCGCCAGCAGCCCTCAGTTGGGACCTGGGGCCAACGTCCTGACTTTC.

This clonotype was found a few times. The V and J genes are TRBV6-5 and TRBJ1-1; D unresolved. V lost 6 bases and J 7 bases, leaving 18 bases between the germline ends. This CDR3 region has 14 residues. Germline V gene lookup returns CDR1 MNHEY and CDR2 SVGAGI. CDR3 in amino acids: CASSGEWATYEAFF. The DNA of the CDR3 is TGTGCCAGCAGCGGAGAGTGGGCTACCTATGAAGCTTTCTTT.

The chain employs TRBV5-4 and TRBJ2-3; D could derive from TRBD1 or TRBD2 (5 bases each). This CDR3 is built from 16 residues. V was shortened by 4 bases and J by 5 bases, with 20 bases between the two germline ends. CDR1 and CDR2 (germline): SGHNT, YYREEE (reference sequence). This chain's CDR3 is CASSSSAEGYEDTQYF. DNA for the CDR3: TGTGCCAGCAGCAGTAGCGCAGAGGGGTACGAAGATACGCAGTATTTT.